This TCR beta chain was observed in a study of PD-L1 blockade in urothelial cancer. Study summary: Atezolizumab (1,200 mg intravenously every 3 weeks) began at some point between 2014 and 2016 for patients. Blood-derived samples held a median around 140,000 T cells. Regarding the study as a whole: Greater 3-week expansion of tumor-associated blood clones was recorded for durable-benefit patients.

Per the germline V gene, CDR1 is MNHNS and CDR2 is SASEGT. The CDR3 loop spans 14 amino acids. Trimming took 6 bases from V and 1 from J, leaving 11 bases between them. In the case of this clone: The target antigen is unknown.

Method: immunoSEQ multiplex PCR; TCRdb's copy keeps in-frame clones and lacks some. Of around 80,000 clones listed, around 90% are singletons. Sequences were derived from PBMCs, sampled around atezolizumab (anti-PD-L1) treatment. The TCR sequence derives from a woman in her 70s with urothelial cancer. The chain uses TRBV6-1 and TRBJ2-3; tentative D call: TRBD2 (6 bases). The CDR3 region has the DNA TGTGCCAGCAGCGTGACTAGTGGCACAGATACGCAGTATTTT. This encodes CASSVTSGTDTQYF.